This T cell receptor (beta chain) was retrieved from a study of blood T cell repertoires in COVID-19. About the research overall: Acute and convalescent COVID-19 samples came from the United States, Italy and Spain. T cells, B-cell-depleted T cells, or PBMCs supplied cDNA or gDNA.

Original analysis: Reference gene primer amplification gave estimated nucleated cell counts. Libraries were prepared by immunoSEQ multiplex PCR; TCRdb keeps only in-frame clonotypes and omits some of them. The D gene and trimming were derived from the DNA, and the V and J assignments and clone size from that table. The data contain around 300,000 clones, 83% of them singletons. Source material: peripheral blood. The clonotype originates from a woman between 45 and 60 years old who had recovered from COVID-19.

The CDR3 reads CASSLSGGPYEQYF. For the CDR3, the DNA is TGTGCCAGCAGCTTGTCGGGAGGGCCCTACGAGCAGTACTTC. The genes are TRBV5-4 and TRBJ2-7; 8 positions match TRBD2. Per the germline V gene, CDR1 is SGHNT and CDR2 is YYREEE (reference sequence). After removal of 1 base from V and 2 bases from J, the junction contained 2 bases not matched to a gene. The CDR3 runs 14 residues.